A single sample is the source of the 21 T cell receptor beta chains below, sequenced in a study of blood T cell repertoires in COVID-19. Clones were read by immunoSEQ multiplex PCR, and TCRdb kept only the in-frame ones, dropping some. This table holds 73,000 or so clones, approximately 84% found once. The specimen sequenced was peripheral blood. All receptors come from a woman between 55 and 75 years old with acute or convalescent COVID-19.

This chain uses TRBV4-1 with TRBJ1-4; 7 bases align to TRBD1. The CDR3 totals 18 residues. CDR1 MGHRA and CDR2 YSYEKL come from the germline V gene. V trimming: 0 bases; J trimming: 5 bases; junction bases outside the gene matches: 12. This chain's CDR3 is CASSQDTSGGQLNEKLFF. In nucleotides, the CDR3 is TGCGCCAGCAGCCAAGATACATCTGGGGGACAGCTAAATGAAAAACTGTTTTTT.

In this sample, this clone turned up a few times. The chain couples TRBV5-1 to TRBJ2-1; 8 bases are shared with TRBD2. Trimming removed 4 bases from V and 4 bases from J; junction bases left unmatched: 7. The germline V gene has CDR1 SGHRS and CDR2 YFSETQ. This CDR3 is built from 15 residues. The CDR3, as DNA: TGCGCCAGCAGCGTAGCGGGGCTCCAATACAATGAGCAGTTCTTC. Encoded protein: CASSVAGLQYNEQFF.

The genes are TRBV4-1 and TRBJ2-3; 9 bases map to TRBD1. V lost 1 base and J lost 2; bases outside the gene matches: 7. The germline CDR1 and CDR2 sequences are MGHRA and YSYEKL. The CDR3 is made up of 17 amino acids. CDR3 in amino acids: CASSQASGQGFTDTQYF. The CDR3 bases are TGCGCCAGCAGCCAAGCCTCTGGACAGGGGTTCACAGATACGCAGTATTTT.

The chain couples TRBV27 to TRBJ2-2; TRBD2 matches at 11 bases. Germline trimming cut 3 bases from V and 5 bases from J; bases unmatched to any gene: 11. Germline V gene sequence: CDR1 MNHEY, CDR2 SMNVEV (reference sequence). The CDR3 is 18 residues long. The CDR3 spells CASSFLKIAGGRTGELFF. The CDR3, as DNA: TGTGCCAGCAGTTTCCTGAAAATAGCGGGGGGGAGAACCGGGGAGCTGTTTTTT.

The chain joins TRBV10-3 to TRBJ2-7, with 9 bases aligning to TRBD1. Losses at the gene ends were 4 bases for V and 0 bases for J; bases not matched to a gene: 16. The CDR3 loop spans 19 amino acids. The V gene's germline CDR1 is ENHRY and CDR2 SYGVKD. CDR3 in DNA: TGTGCCATCAGTGGTCCTGGGACAGGGTCAATCCTTAGCTCCTACGAGCAGTACTTC. Residues: CAISGPGTGSILSSYEQYF.

V gene TRBV19 combines with J gene TRBJ2-4; a possible D gene is TRBD1 (6 bases). Germline CDR1 reads LNHDA; CDR2 reads SQIVND (reference sequence). This CDR3 spans 14 amino acids. V lost 5 bases and J 3 bases, leaving 11 bases between the germline ends. The CDR3 spells CASSAGDVKNIQYF. For the CDR3, the DNA is TGTGCCAGTAGTGCAGGGGATGTCAAAAACATTCAGTACTTC.

This chain uses TRBV4-1 with TRBJ1-2, with 9 bases fitting TRBD1. CDR1 is MGHRA, CDR2 YSYEKL, per germline. The CDR3 sequence is 13 residues long. The trim removed 4 bases at V and 8 bases at J, leaving 5 bases unmatched. CDR3 nucleotides: TGCGCCAGCAGCCCGGACAGGGGACGGGGCTACACCTTC. Translating it yields CASSPDRGRGYTF.

This clone has just one count. This chain connects TRBV11-2 to TRBJ1-3, with a possible D match to TRBD1 (6 bases). V lost 1 base and J lost 4, with 17 bases in between. The length of the CDR3 is 17 residues. CDR1 SGHAT and CDR2 FQNNGV come from the germline V gene. The CDR3 nucleotides read TGTGCCAGCAGCTTAGTCCCTCCCCCCGGACAGGGAAACACCATATATTTT. Amino acids: CASSLVPPPGQGNTIYF.

The chain combines TRBV9 with TRBJ2-1, with a tentative D call TRBD2 (6 bases). Trimming cost V 3 bases and J 6 bases, with 16 bases left between them. The germline V gene encodes CDR1 SGDLS and CDR2 YYNGEE. The CDR3 has 15 amino acids. The chain's CDR3 is CASSATTSPANEQFF. Written as DNA, the CDR3 is TGTGCCAGCAGCGCGACGACTAGTCCGGCCAATGAGCAGTTCTTC. Combining the CDR3 with reference TRBV9 and TRBJ2-1 gives the whole variable domain DSGVTQTPKHLITATGQRVTLRCSPRSGDLSVYWYQQSLDQGLQFLIQYYNGEERAKGNILERFSAQQFPDLHSELNLSSLELGDSALYFCASSATTSPANEQFFGPGTRLTVL.

The chain carries TRBV2 and TRBJ1-1, with D tentatively TRBD1 (5 bases). CDR1 SNHLY and CDR2 FYNNEI come from the germline V gene. Trimming removed 9 bases at V and 3 bases at J, with 17 bases between. This CDR3 spans 14 amino acids. CDR3 region: CARTLGGEHTEAFF. DNA for the CDR3: TGTGCCAGGACCCTCGGGGGGGAGCACACTGAAGCTTTCTTT.

This chain links TRBV27 with TRBJ2-3, with TRBD2 identical over 7 bases. There are 15 residues in the CDR3. The V gene end was trimmed by 6 bases and the J gene end by 2 bases; junction bases not matched to a gene: 8. The germline gives CDR1 MNHEY, CDR2 SMNVEV (reference sequence). The CDR3: CASRLTSSYTDTQYF. CDR3 nucleotide sequence: TGTGCCAGCAGGCTGACTAGCTCTTACACAGATACGCAGTATTTT.

The chain's CDR3 is CASSEEGRAYGYTF. The CDR3 DNA reads as TGTGCCAGCAGTGAAGAAGGGCGGGCCTATGGCTACACCTTC. The genes are TRBV6-1 and TRBJ1-2; D is uncertain. The germline V gene encodes CDR1 MNHNS and CDR2 SASEGT. Trimming left V 1 base short and J 4 bases short, with 10 bases between. This CDR3 spans 14 amino acids.

The count of this clone is one. The sample has other DNA sequences that encode this CDR3 too. The chain joins TRBV24-1 to TRBJ1-2; TRBD1 agrees at 8 bases. Germline CDR1 and CDR2: KGHDR and SFDVKD. This CDR3 region has 13 residues. V lost 5 bases, J lost 4 bases, and 2 bases stayed unmatched. CDR3: CATSVGQGYGYTF. CDR3 DNA sequence: TGTGCCACCAGTGTCGGACAGGGCTATGGCTACACCTTC.

The V and J genes are TRBV5-1 and TRBJ2-6; maybe TRBD1 (6 bases). CDR3 size: 15 residues. Trimming shortened V by 4 bases and J by 4 bases, and 12 bases separated the two germline ends. Germline CDR1 is SGHRS and CDR2 is YFSETQ. The CDR3 sequence is CASSPTGFGANVLTF. CDR3 nucleotide sequence: TGCGCCAGCAGCCCAACAGGGTTCGGGGCCAACGTCCTGACTTTC.

This sequence joins TRBV27 and TRBJ1-4, with D possibly being TRBD1 (6 bases). V dropped 5 bases and J dropped 5 bases, with 15 bases sitting between them. CDR3 length: 15 residues. The germline CDR1 and CDR2 sequences are MNHEY and SMNVEV (reference sequence). DNA of the CDR3: TGTGCCAGCAGTAGCTGGCGGCAGGGGAATGAAAAACTGTTTTTT. Amino acid sequence: CASSSWRQGNEKLFF.

The rearrangement joins TRBV5-1 to TRBJ1-1; D is undetermined. The CDR3 loop spans 11 amino acids. Germline-derived CDR1 and CDR2 are SGHRS and YFSETQ. Trimming removed 4 bases from V and 1 base from J, with 2 bases in between. The CDR3 spells CASSQNTEAFF. As DNA, the CDR3 is TGCGCCAGCAGCCAGAACACTGAAGCTTTCTTT.

CDR3 region: CASSLLDTQYF. As DNA, the CDR3 is TGTGCCAGCAGCTTGCTAGATACGCAGTATTTT. The chain recombines TRBV5-8 with TRBJ2-3, with no clear D. The germline V gene has CDR1 SGHTS and CDR2 YDEGEE. Trimming shortened V by 1 base and J by 5 bases, and 2 bases separated the two germline ends. This CDR3 region has 11 residues.

The chain recombines TRBV5-1 with TRBJ2-3; 13 bases match TRBD2. V shed 4 bases and J 6 bases; nucleotides not matched to a gene: 11. Germline V lookup: CDR1 SGHRS, CDR2 YFSETQ. CDR3 length: 17 residues. The CDR3 DNA is TGCGCCAGCAGCCTTACTAGCGGGGGGGCATATGCGGATACGCAGTATTTT. This translates into CASSLTSGGAYADTQYF.

The chain employs TRBV5-1 and TRBJ1-4; TRBD1 matches at 10 bases. The CDR3 runs to 15 residues. V shed 3 bases, J shed 5 bases, and the junction held 4 bases outside the gene matches. In germline, CDR1 is SGHRS, CDR2 YFSETQ. This CDR3 is CASSSLTGGNEKLFF. Written as DNA, the CDR3 is TGCGCCAGCAGCTCATTGACAGGGGGCAATGAAAAACTGTTTTTT.

The chain has TRBV5-1 and TRBJ1-3; TRBD1 agrees at 10 bases. The V segment lost 1 base and the J segment 4 bases; nucleotides outside the gene matches: 14. Germline CDR1 is SGHRS and CDR2 is YFSETQ. This CDR3 comprises 19 residues. CDR3 bases: TGCGCCAGCAGCTTGCGGGGGCCCGGGACAGGGGTGCTCGGAAACACCATATATTTT. Protein sequence: CASSLRGPGTGVLGNTIYF.

This clone was observed a few times. The rearrangement joins TRBV7-9 to TRBJ2-3, with 8 bases identical to TRBD2. This CDR3 has 15 amino acids. CDR1 is SEHNR, CDR2 FQNEAQ, per germline (reference sequence). V lost 1 base, J lost 5 bases, and 5 bases stayed unmatched. The CDR3 coding sequence is TGTGCCAGCAGCTTAGATAGCGGGGCCGGAGATACGCAGTATTTT. The encoded protein is CASSLDSGAGDTQYF.